The 30 T cell receptor beta chains presented below share a single source sample, sequenced in a study of blood T cell repertoires in COVID-19. TCRdb keeps only in-frame clones here, not all; method: immunoSEQ multiplex PCR. The sample includes fewer than 150,000 clones, 60% to 85% of them seen just once. The sequencing input was peripheral blood. All receptors derive from an elderly man with acute or convalescent COVID-19.

The V gene is TRBV11-2, the J gene TRBJ1-3; D ambiguous. Germline CDR1 and CDR2: SGHAT and FQNNGV. The CDR3 consists of 16 residues. Deletions cut 3 bases from V and 0 bases from J, with 12 bases between. CDR3 region: CASSFPLSISGNTIYF. DNA for the CDR3: TGTGCCAGCAGCTTTCCCCTGAGTATCTCTGGAAACACCATATATTTT. Together with reference TRBV11-2 and TRBJ1-3, the CDR3 gives the full variable domain: EAGVAQSPRYKIIEKRQSVAFWCNPISGHATLYWYQQILGQGPKLLIQFQNNGVVDDSQLPKDRFSAERLKGVDSTLKIQPAKLEDSAVYLCASSFPLSISGNTIYFGEGSWLTVV.

The chain combines TRBV3-1 (or the pseudogene TRBV3-2) with TRBJ1-2, with 9 bases aligning to TRBD1. Germline CDR1 reads LGHDT; CDR2 reads YNNKEL (reference sequence). J lost 4 bases, V lost 0 bases, and 6 bases had no gene match. The CDR3 covers 16 residues. CDR3 nucleotide sequence: TGTGCCAGCAGCCAAGAGCTCGGACAGGGGCTCTATGGCTACACCTTC. It encodes CASSQELGQGLYGYTF.

This rearrangement joins TRBV4-1 to TRBJ2-3; D not resolved. The CDR3 runs 11 residues. Trimming removed 7 bases at V and 4 bases at J, with 6 bases between. Per the germline V gene, CDR1 is MGHRA and CDR2 is YSYEKL. CDR3 DNA sequence: TGCGCCAGCACGTCTTCAGATACGCAGTATTTT. Translation: CASTSSDTQYF.

The rearrangement joins TRBV7-2 to TRBJ2-1; D is unclear. This CDR3 spans 15 amino acids. Per germline, CDR1 SGHTA and CDR2 FQGNSA. V was cut by 4 bases and J by 1 base, with 11 bases left in between. The CDR3: CASSSRSQSYNEQFF. Written as DNA, the CDR3 is TGTGCCAGCAGCTCCCGTAGTCAATCCTACAATGAGCAGTTCTTC.

The V gene is TRBV6-1, the J gene TRBJ1-6, with 9 bases matching TRBD1. Germline CDR1 MNHNS, CDR2 SASEGT. The CDR3 length is 15 residues. Unmatched junction bases numbered 4, after V lost 3 bases and J lost 7 bases. The CDR3 here is CASSEAGQGNSPLHF. CDR3 DNA: TGTGCCAGCAGTGAGGCGGGACAGGGAAATTCACCCCTCCACTTT.

V is TRBV15 and J is TRBJ1-2, with D perhaps TRBD1 (5 bases). In germline, CDR1 is LNHNV, CDR2 YYDKDF (reference sequence). Trimming pared 0 bases from V and 4 bases from J, leaving 12 bases between. The CDR3 sequence is 15 residues long. The DNA for the CDR3 is TGTGCCACCAGCAGAGATACACCAAGGGGCTATGGCTACACCTTC. It encodes CATSRDTPRGYGYTF. Filled out from reference TRBV15 and TRBJ1-2, the complete variable domain reads DAMVIQNPRYQVTQFGKPVTLSCSQTLNHNVMYWYQQKSSQAPKLLFHYYDKDFNNEADTPDNFQSRRPNTSFCFLDIRSPGLGDTAMYLCATSRDTPRGYGYTFGSGTRLTVV.

The chain carries TRBV15 and TRBJ1-3, with 10 bases matching TRBD1. CDR3 length: 18 amino acids. Germline V gives CDR1 LNHNV, CDR2 YYDKDF (reference sequence). V lost 5 bases and J lost 2; bases outside the gene matches: 12. The CDR3 region is CATSDSRSGTGAGNTIYF. CDR3 nucleotide sequence: TGTGCCACCAGCGACTCAAGATCCGGGACAGGGGCTGGAAACACCATATATTTT.

This chain uses TRBV28 with TRBJ1-2; 11 bases match TRBD1. The CDR3 length is 18 residues. Per germline, CDR1 MDHEN and CDR2 SYDVKM. V was pared by 4 bases and J by 1 base, with 11 bases of the junction left unmatched. The CDR3 loop is CASSSQFGDRGNNYGYTF. The CDR3, as DNA: TGTGCCAGCAGTTCGCAGTTCGGGGACAGGGGGAATAACTATGGCTACACCTTC.

The table lists this clone with many counts. The genes are TRBV7-8 and TRBJ1-2; TRBD1 matches at 8 bases. The length of the CDR3 is 14 residues. Trimming removed 7 bases from V and 7 bases from J; junction bases left unmatched: 11. Germline assignment: CDR1 SGHVS and CDR2 FQNEAQ. The CDR3 sequence is CASTKDREGSGYTF. CDR3 bases: TGTGCCAGCACCAAGGACAGGGAAGGTAGTGGCTACACCTTC.

The V and J genes are TRBV5-1 and TRBJ2-2, with D perhaps TRBD1 (5 bases). V lost 0 bases and J 7 bases, leaving 19 bases between the germline ends. The CDR3 spans 17 residues. Germline CDR1 and CDR2: SGHRS and YFSETQ. Here the CDR3 DNA reads TGCGCCAGCAGCTTGGCAGGGTCCATAGGTGGTGGCGGGGAGCTGTTTTTT. Protein sequence: CASSLAGSIGGGGELFF.

This chain links TRBV4-2 with TRBJ1-6; 7 nucleotides align to TRBD1. This CDR3 is 14 amino acids long. The trim removed 4 bases at V and 7 bases at J, leaving 4 bases unmatched. CDR1 LGHNA and CDR2 YNFKEQ come from the germline V gene. CDR3 DNA sequence: TGTGCCAGCAGCCCAACAGGGGTAAATTCACCCCTCCACTTT. Its protein is CASSPTGVNSPLHF.

This clone came up a few times. The chain employs TRBV7-8 and TRBJ1-6, with D hard to call. V was pared by 0 bases and J by 0 bases, with 9 bases between. CDR1 and CDR2 (germline): SGHVS, FQNEAQ. The CDR3 has 17 amino acids. Here the CDR3 DNA reads TGTGCCAGCAGCTTAGCGGAGAGGAGCTCCTATAATTCACCCCTCCACTTT. Its translation: CASSLAERSSYNSPLHF.

The chain has TRBV9 and TRBJ2-1; the match to TRBD1 covers 10 bases. This CDR3 spans 16 amino acids. Germline assignment: CDR1 SGDLS and CDR2 YYNGEE. V shed 3 bases, J shed 6 bases, and the junction held 9 bases outside the gene matches. CDR3: CASSDLRQGALNEQFF. CDR3 coding DNA: TGTGCCAGCAGCGACCTTCGACAGGGGGCCCTCAATGAGCAGTTCTTC. The whole variable domain, filled in from reference TRBV9 and TRBJ2-1, reads DSGVTQTPKHLITATGQRVTLRCSPRSGDLSVYWYQQSLDQGLQFLIQYYNGEERAKGNILERFSAQQFPDLHSELNLSSLELGDSALYFCASSDLRQGALNEQFFGPGTRLTVL.

The rearrangement uses TRBV18 and TRBJ2-5; D might be TRBD2 (6 bases). Trimming took 3 bases from V and 0 from J, leaving 17 bases between them. The germline gives CDR1 KGHSH, CDR2 LQKENI. This CDR3 region has 17 residues. Here the CDR3 reads CASSPPRGAGNQETQYF. CDR3 DNA: TGTGCCAGCTCACCGCCGAGAGGGGCGGGGAACCAAGAGACCCAGTACTTC.

This chain uses TRBV18 with TRBJ2-7; 8 positions match TRBD1. Germline V CDR1 and CDR2: KGHSH, LQKENI. The CDR3 is made up of 13 amino acids. The J segment lost 7 bases and the V segment lost 4 bases, leaving 6 bases of the junction unmatched. The CDR3 bases are TGTGCCAGCTCACTGGGGGACAGGTTTGAGCAGTACTTC. It is translated as CASSLGDRFEQYF.

The rearrangement uses TRBV5-1 and TRBJ1-1; D is possibly TRBD1 (6 bases). V lost 0 bases to trimming and J lost 1 base, with 10 bases between them. Germline V gives CDR1 SGHRS, CDR2 YFSETQ. The CDR3 covers 15 residues. As DNA, the CDR3 is TGCGCCAGCAGCTTGGGACAGGCCCCGAACACTGAAGCTTTCTTT. The encoded protein is CASSLGQAPNTEAFF.

The chain combines TRBV18 with TRBJ2-7; 9 bases fit TRBD1. V gave up 2 bases and J gave up 0 bases; unmatched junction bases: 2. The CDR3 sequence is 15 residues long. Germline V gene sequence: CDR1 KGHSH, CDR2 LQKENI. The CDR3 sequence: CASSPTGQGSYEQYF. In DNA form, the CDR3 reads TGTGCCAGCTCACCAACGGGACAGGGCTCCTACGAGCAGTACTTC.

This chain uses TRBV18 with TRBJ2-3, with unresolved D. V lost 4 bases and J 2 bases, leaving 16 bases between the germline ends. This CDR3 comprises 16 residues. From germline, CDR1 is KGHSH and CDR2 LQKENI. The chain's CDR3 is CASSLFLPTNTDTQYF. The CDR3 DNA follows: TGTGCCAGCTCACTTTTTTTGCCAACAAACACAGATACGCAGTATTTT.

This chain links TRBV9 with TRBJ2-5, with 11 nucleotides matching TRBD2. Trimming took 0 bases from V and 3 from J; bases not matched to a gene: 1. CDR3 length equals 15 residues. Germline lookup yields CDR1 SGDLS and CDR2 YYNGEE. CDR3 in DNA: TGTGCCAGCAGCGTAGGACTAGCGGGGAAAGAGACCCAGTACTTC. This codes for CASSVGLAGKETQYF.

The DNA of the CDR3 is TGTGCCAGTAGCCGTACGGACATTTTTATAGGGACTGAAGCTTTCTTT. Amino acids: CASSRTDIFIGTEAFF. The chain uses TRBV19 and TRBJ1-1, with D tentatively TRBD1 (5 bases). V lost 6 bases, J lost 5 bases, and 22 bases lay in between. This CDR3 has 16 residues. Germline assignment: CDR1 LNHDA and CDR2 SQIVND (reference sequence).

V and J are TRBV18 and TRBJ2-2; D might be TRBD1 (6 bases). V was pared by 5 bases and J by 0 bases, with 13 bases between. This CDR3 is built from 16 residues. CDR1 and CDR2 (germline): KGHSH, LQKENI. The CDR3 region has the DNA TGTGCCAGCTCAGGCCCCGGGACATCGAACACCGGGGAGCTGTTTTTT. Encoded protein: CASSGPGTSNTGELFF.

This clone was seen ten or more times. The chain employs TRBV28 and TRBJ1-4; D not certain. The V end lost 4 bases, the J end lost 4 bases, and 19 bases lay between the germline ends. Germline lookup yields CDR1 MDHEN and CDR2 SYDVKM. CDR3 length: 17 residues. This chain's CDR3 is CASSSTPLQKLNEKLFF. In DNA form, the CDR3 reads TGTGCCAGCAGTTCTACACCCTTACAGAAACTTAATGAAAAACTGTTTTTT.

V gene TRBV6-5 combines with J gene TRBJ2-1, with 10 nucleotides matching TRBD1. With V trimmed by 2 bases and J by 13 bases, 5 bases remained unmatched. CDR3 length: 13 amino acids. The germline V gene encodes CDR1 MNHEY and CDR2 SVGAGI. The CDR3 spells CASSYPGTGVQFF. The CDR3, as DNA: TGTGCCAGCAGTTACCCTGGGACAGGGGTCCAGTTCTTC.

The rearrangement links TRBV6-5 to TRBJ2-1; 11 positions match TRBD1. Trimming at V came to 8 bases and at J to 8 bases, leaving 8 bases not matched to a gene. The CDR3 is 14 amino acids. Germline V gene data show CDR1 as MNHEY and CDR2 as SVGAGI. This CDR3 reads CASSRTGGFYEQFF. In DNA, the CDR3 is TGTGCCAGCTCTCGGACAGGGGGCTTTTATGAGCAGTTCTTC.

In DNA, the CDR3 is TGCGCCAGCAGCCGGCGGGGGCCCCCCTACAATGAGCAGTTCTTC. Amino acids: CASSRRGPPYNEQFF. The chain employs TRBV4-1 and TRBJ2-1, with D possibly TRBD2 on 7 matching bases. CDR1 and CDR2 from the germline V gene are MGHRA and YSYEKL. The CDR3 runs 15 residues. The V and J ends lost 4 bases and 2 bases respectively, with 12 bases between them.

The rearrangement joins TRBV7-3 to TRBJ2-7, with 11 bases fitting TRBD2. V shed 5 bases and J 7 bases; nucleotides not matched to a gene: 13. The CDR3 length is 16 residues. Germline V gene lookup returns CDR1 SGHTA and CDR2 FQGTGA. This chain's CDR3 is CASSLGPGLAEGEQYF. In nucleotides, the CDR3 is TGTGCCAGCAGCCTCGGGCCGGGACTAGCGGAAGGAGAGCAGTACTTC.

The V and J genes are TRBV3-1 (or the pseudogene TRBV3-2) and TRBJ2-5, with D hard to call. The V end lost 1 base, the J end lost 2 bases, and 8 bases lay between the germline ends. The length of the CDR3 is 14 residues. Germline lookup yields CDR1 LGHDT and CDR2 YNNKEL (reference sequence). The CDR3, as DNA: TGTGCCAGCAGCCAAGGATACGGGCAAGAGACCCAGTACTTC. Protein sequence: CASSQGYGQETQYF.

Points on this clone: A far larger clone lies a single base away; this is likely a read error. In nucleotides, the CDR3 is TGTGCCCGCACCGACCGGGACAGCCAACAATGGCCCCAGCATTTT. The encoded protein is CARTDRDSQQWPQHF. This chain joins TRBV2 and TRBJ1-5; 7 nucleotides match TRBD1. CDR1 and CDR2 from the germline V gene are SNHLY and FYNNEI. V dropped 11 bases and J dropped 9; count of bases not matched to a gene: 19. The CDR3 runs to 15 residues.

The rearrangement joins TRBV27 to TRBJ1-2; maybe TRBD1 (6 bases). Between the trimmed V and J ends, which lost 6 bases and 6 bases, there was a span of 17 bases. Germline V CDR1 and CDR2: MNHEY, SMNVEV (reference sequence). CDR3 size: 14 residues. CDR3 region: CASSRVGGRDGYTF. The CDR3 nucleotides read TGTGCCAGCAGCCGGGTCGGGGGGCGAGATGGCTACACCTTC.

The sample holds one count of this clone. This sequence joins TRBV2 and TRBJ2-5; the D gene is possibly TRBD2 (5 bases). Deletions cut 6 bases from V and 4 bases from J, with 12 bases between. The germline V gene has CDR1 SNHLY and CDR2 FYNNEI. The CDR3 length is 13 residues. CDR3 sequence reads: CASSAGLGETQYF. The CDR3 DNA sequence: TGTGCCAGCAGCGCGGGCCTGGGAGAGACCCAGTACTTC.